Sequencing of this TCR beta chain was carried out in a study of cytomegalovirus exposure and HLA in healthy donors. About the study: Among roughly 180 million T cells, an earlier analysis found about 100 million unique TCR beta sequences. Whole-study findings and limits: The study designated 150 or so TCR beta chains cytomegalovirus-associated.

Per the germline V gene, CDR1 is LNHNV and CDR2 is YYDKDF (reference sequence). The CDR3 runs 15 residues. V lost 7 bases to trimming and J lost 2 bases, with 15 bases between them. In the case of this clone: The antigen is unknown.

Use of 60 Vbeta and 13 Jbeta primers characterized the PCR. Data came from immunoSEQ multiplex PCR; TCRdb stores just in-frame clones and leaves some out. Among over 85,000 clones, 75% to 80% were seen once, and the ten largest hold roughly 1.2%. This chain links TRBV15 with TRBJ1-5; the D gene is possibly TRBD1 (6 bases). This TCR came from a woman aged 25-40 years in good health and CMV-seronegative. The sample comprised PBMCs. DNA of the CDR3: TGTGCCACCACGGGGGGCCAACACGGCAATCAGCCCCAGCATTTT. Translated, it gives CATTGGQHGNQPQHF.